In this sample, the clone carrying this TCR beta chain turned up a few times. J lost 3 bases, V lost 4 bases, and 23 bases had no gene match. Germline CDR1 and CDR2: SGHRS and YFSETQ. The CDR3 spans 20 residues. This specimen belongs to a study of T-cell memory formation after mild COVID-19. In TCRdb, the 5' RACE reads were re-called with MiXCR into one record per CDR3 protein. The profile shows 350,000 or so distinct CDR3 sequences, over 20% of them singletons. The chain has TRBV5-1 and TRBJ2-3, with 7 bases lining up with TRBD2. The source of this sequence is an adult woman who had mild COVID-19 (a few samples of this study predate the infection). Cell type and time point are not known. The sample consisted of PBMCs or a T cell subset sorted from them (not recorded which). Here the CDR3 DNA reads TGCGCCAGCAGCCCCAGATTGAAGCGGGAATGGAATGGGGTAACAGATACGCAGTATTTT. Protein: CASSPRLKREWNGVTDTQYF.